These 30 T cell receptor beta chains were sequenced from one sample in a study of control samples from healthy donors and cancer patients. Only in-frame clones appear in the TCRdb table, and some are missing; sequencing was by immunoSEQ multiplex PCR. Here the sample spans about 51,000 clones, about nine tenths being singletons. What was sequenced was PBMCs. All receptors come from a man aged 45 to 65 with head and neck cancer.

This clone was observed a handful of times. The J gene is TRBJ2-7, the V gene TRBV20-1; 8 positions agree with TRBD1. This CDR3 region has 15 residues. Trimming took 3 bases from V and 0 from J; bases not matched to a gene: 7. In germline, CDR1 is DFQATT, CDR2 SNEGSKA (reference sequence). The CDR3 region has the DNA TGCAGTGCTAGTTTTATCAGGGGGCTCTCCTACGAGCAGTACTTC. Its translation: CSASFIRGLSYEQYF.

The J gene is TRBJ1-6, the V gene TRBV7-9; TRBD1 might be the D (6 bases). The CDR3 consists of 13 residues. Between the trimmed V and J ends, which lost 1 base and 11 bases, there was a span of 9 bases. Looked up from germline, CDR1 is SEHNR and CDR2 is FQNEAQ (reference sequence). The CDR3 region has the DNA TGTGCCAGCAGCTTAGGGGGGACACCACCCCTCCACTTT. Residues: CASSLGGTPPLHF.

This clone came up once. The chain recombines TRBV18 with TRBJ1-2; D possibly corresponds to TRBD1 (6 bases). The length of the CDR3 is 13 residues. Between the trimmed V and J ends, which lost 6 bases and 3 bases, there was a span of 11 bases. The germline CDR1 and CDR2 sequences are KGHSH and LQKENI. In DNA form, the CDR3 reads TGTGCCAGCTCGGACAGTGACTACTATGGCTACACCTTC. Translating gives CASSDSDYYGYTF.

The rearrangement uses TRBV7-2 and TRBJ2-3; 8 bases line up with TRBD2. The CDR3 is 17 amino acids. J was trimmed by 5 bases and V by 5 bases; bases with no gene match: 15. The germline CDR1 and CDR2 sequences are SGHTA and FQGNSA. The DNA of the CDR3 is TGTGCCAGCAGCGAACGATACAGCGGGAGTAGCGAAGATACGCAGTATTTT. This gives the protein CASSERYSGSSEDTQYF.

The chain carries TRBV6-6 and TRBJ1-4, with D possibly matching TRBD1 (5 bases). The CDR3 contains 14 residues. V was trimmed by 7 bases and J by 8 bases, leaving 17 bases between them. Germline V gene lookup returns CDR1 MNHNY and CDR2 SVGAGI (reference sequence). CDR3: CASIPGPTTEKLFF. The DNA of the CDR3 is TGTGCCAGCATCCCGGGACCCACTACAGAAAAACTGTTTTTT.

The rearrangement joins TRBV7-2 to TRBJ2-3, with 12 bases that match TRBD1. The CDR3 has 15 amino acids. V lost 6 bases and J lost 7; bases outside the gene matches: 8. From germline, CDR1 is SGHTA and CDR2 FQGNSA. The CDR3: CASSPGQGAVNTQYF. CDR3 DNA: TGTGCCAGCAGTCCGGGACAGGGGGCGGTAAATACGCAGTATTTT.

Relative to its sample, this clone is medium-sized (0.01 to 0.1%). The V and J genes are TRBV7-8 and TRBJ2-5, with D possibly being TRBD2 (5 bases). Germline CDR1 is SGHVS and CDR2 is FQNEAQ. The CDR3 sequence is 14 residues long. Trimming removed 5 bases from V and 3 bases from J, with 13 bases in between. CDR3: CASSPQFGKETQYF. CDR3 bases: TGTGCCAGCAGCCCCCAGTTCGGGAAAGAGACCCAGTACTTC.

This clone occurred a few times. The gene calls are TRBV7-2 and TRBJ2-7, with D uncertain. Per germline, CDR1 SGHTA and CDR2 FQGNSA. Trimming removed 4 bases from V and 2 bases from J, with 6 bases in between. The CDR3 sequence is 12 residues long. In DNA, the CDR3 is TGTGCCAGCAGCTCAACTACCTACGAGCAGTACTTC. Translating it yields CASSSTTYEQYF.

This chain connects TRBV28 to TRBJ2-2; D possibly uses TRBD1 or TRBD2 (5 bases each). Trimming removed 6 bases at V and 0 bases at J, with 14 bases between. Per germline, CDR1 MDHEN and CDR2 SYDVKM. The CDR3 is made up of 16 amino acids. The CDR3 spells CASSTGASANTGELFF. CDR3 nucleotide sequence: TGTGCCAGCAGCACCGGGGCTTCCGCGAACACCGGGGAGCTGTTTTTT.

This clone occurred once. CDR3 nucleotides: TGTGCCAGCAGCCCCCTCACTGGGCAGCCCCAGCATTTT. Its translation is CASSPLTGQPQHF. The gene calls are TRBV3-1 (or the pseudogene TRBV3-2) and TRBJ1-5; no definite D call. CDR1 and CDR2 from the germline V gene are LGHDT and YNNKEL (reference sequence). The CDR3 has 13 residues. Trimming pared 4 bases from V and 7 bases from J, leaving 11 bases between.

CDR3 residues: CASTSSLQETQYF. Written as DNA, the CDR3 is TGTGCCAGCACCTCTAGCCTCCAAGAGACCCAGTACTTC. The chain carries TRBV28 and TRBJ2-5; a weak D match, TRBD2 (5 bases). Trimming removed 7 bases at V and 1 base at J, with 10 bases between. The CDR3 length is 13 residues. Germline CDR1 and CDR2: MDHEN and SYDVKM.

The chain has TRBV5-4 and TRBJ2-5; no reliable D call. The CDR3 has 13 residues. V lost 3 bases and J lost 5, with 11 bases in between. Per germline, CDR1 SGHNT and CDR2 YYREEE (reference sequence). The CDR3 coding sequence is TGTGCCAGCAGCTCCCAGTGGTCCGAGACCCAGTACTTC. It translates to CASSSQWSETQYF.

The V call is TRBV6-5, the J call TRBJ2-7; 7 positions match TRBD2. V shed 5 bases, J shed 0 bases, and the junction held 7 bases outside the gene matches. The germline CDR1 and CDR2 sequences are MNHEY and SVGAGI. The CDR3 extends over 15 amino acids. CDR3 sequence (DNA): TGTGCCAGCAGTACCAGCGGGACCTTCTCCTACGAGCAGTACTTC. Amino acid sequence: CASSTSGTFSYEQYF.

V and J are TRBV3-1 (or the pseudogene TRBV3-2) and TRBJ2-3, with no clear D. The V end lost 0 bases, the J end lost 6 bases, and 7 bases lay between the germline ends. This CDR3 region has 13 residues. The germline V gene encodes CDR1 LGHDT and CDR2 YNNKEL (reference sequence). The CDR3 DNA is TGTGCCAGCAGCCAAGAGCATGGGGATACGCAGTATTTT. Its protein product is CASSQEHGDTQYF.

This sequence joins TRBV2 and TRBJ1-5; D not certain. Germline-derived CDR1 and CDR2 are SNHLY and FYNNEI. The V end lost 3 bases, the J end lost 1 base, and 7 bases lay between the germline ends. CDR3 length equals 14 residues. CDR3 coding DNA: TGTGCCAGCAGTGACCTCGTGAGCAATCAGCCCCAGCATTTT. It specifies CASSDLVSNQPQHF.

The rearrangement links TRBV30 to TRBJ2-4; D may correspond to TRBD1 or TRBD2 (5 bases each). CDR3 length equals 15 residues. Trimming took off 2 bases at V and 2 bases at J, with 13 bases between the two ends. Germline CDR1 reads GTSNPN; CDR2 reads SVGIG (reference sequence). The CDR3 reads CAWSTFWDPKNIQYF. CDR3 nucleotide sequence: TGTGCCTGGAGTACCTTTTGGGACCCCAAAAACATTCAGTACTTC.

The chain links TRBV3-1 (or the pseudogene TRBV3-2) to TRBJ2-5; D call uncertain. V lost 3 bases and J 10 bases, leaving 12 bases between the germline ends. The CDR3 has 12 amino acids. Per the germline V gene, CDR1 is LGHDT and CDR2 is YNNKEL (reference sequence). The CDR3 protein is CASSQGPWLQYF. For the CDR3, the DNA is TGTGCCAGCAGCCAGGGCCCTTGGCTCCAGTACTTC.

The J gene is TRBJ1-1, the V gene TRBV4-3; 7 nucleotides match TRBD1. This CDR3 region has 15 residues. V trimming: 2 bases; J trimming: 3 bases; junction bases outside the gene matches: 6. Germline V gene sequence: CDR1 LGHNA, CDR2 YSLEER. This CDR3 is CASSQSGTADTEAFF. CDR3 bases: TGCGCCAGCAGCCAAAGTGGGACAGCGGACACTGAAGCTTTCTTT.

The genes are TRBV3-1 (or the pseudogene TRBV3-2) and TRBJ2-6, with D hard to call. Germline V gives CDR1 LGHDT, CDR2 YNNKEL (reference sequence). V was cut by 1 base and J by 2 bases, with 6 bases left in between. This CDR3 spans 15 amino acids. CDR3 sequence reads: CASSQAGPGANVLTF. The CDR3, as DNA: TGTGCCAGCAGCCAAGCCGGGCCTGGGGCCAACGTCCTGACTTTC.

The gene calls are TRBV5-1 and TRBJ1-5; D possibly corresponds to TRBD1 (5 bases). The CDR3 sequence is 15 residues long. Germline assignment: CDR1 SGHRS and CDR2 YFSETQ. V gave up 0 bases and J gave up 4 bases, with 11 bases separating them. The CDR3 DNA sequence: TGCGCCAGCAGCTTGGTACCGGACAATAATCAGCCCCAGCATTTT. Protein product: CASSLVPDNNQPQHF.

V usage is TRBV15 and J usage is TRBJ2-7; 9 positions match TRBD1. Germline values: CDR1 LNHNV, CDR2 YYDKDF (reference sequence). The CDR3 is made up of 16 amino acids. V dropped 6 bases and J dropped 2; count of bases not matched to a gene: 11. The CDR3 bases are TGTGCCACCAGGGGGGGACAGGGCCCGGGGGCCTACGAGCAGTACTTC. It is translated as CATRGGQGPGAYEQYF.

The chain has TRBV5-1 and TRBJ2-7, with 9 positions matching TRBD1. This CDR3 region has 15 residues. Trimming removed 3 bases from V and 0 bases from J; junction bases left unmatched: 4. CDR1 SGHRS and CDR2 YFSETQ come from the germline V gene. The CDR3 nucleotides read TGCGCCAGCAGCTGGGGGACAGGGATCTCCTACGAGCAGTACTTC. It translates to CASSWGTGISYEQYF. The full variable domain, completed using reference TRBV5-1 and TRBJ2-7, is KAGVTQTPRYLIKTRGQQVTLSCSPISGHRSVSWYQQTPGQGLQFLFEYFSETQRNKGNFPGRFSGRQFSNSRSEMNVSTLELGDSALYLCASSWGTGISYEQYFGPGTRLTVT.

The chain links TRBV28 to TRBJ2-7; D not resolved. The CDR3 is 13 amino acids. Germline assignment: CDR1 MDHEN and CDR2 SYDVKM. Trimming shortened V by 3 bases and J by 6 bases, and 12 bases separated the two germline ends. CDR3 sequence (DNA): TGTGCCAGCAGTTTCTCCAACCCCGGCGAGCAGTACTTC. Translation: CASSFSNPGEQYF.

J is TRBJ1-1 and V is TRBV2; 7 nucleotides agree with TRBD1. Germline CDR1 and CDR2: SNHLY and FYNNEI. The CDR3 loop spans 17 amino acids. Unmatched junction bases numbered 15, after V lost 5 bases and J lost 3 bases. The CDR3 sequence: CASSFFSPRQGDTEAFF. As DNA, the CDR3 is TGTGCCAGCAGTTTTTTTTCCCCCCGACAGGGTGACACTGAAGCTTTCTTT.

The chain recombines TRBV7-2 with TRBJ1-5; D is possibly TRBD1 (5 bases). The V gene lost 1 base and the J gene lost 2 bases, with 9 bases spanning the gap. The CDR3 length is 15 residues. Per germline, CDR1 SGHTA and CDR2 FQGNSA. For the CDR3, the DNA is TGTGCCAGCAGCTTAGTAGGGGTGGGCAATCAGCCCCAGCATTTT. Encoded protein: CASSLVGVGNQPQHF. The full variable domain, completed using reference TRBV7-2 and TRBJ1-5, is GAGVSQSPSNKVTEKGKDVELRCDPISGHTALYWYRQSLGQGLEFLIYFQGNSAPDKSGLPSDRFSAERTGGSVSTLTIQRTQQEDSAVYLCASSLVGVGNQPQHFGDGTRLSIL.

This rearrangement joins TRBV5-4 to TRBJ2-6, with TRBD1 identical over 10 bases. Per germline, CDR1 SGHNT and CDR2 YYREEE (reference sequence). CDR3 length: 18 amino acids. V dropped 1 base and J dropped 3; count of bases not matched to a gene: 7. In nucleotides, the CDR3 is TGTGCCAGCAGCTTGAAGCGACAGGGGGCTAATGGGGCCAACGTCCTGACTTTC. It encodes CASSLKRQGANGANVLTF.

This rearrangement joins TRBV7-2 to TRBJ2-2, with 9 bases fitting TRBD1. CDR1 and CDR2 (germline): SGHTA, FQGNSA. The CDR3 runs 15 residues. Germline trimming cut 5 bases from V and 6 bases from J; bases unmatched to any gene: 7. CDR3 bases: TGTGCCAGCAGCCCGACAGGGGGGCGTTCCGGGGAGCTGTTTTTT. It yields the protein CASSPTGGRSGELFF.

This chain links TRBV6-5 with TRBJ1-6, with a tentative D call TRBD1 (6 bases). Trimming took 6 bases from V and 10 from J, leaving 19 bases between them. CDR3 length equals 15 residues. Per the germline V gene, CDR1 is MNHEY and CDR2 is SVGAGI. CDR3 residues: CASRDRGGGGSPLHF. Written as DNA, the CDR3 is TGTGCCAGCAGGGACAGAGGAGGTGGAGGGTCACCCCTCCACTTT.

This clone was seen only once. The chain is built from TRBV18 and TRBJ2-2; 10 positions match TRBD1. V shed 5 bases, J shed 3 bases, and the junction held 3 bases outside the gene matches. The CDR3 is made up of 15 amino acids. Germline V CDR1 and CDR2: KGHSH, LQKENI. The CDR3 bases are TGTGCCAGCTCATCGGGACAGGGGCACACCGGGGAGCTGTTTTTT. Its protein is CASSSGQGHTGELFF.

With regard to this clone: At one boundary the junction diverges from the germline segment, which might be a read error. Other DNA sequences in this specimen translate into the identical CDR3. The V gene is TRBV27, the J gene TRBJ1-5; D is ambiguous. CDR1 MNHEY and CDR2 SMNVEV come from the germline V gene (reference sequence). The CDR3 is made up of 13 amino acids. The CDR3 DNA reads TGTGCTAGCAGTTTCGGACCGGCAGAGCCCCAGCATTTT. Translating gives CASSFGPAEPQHF.